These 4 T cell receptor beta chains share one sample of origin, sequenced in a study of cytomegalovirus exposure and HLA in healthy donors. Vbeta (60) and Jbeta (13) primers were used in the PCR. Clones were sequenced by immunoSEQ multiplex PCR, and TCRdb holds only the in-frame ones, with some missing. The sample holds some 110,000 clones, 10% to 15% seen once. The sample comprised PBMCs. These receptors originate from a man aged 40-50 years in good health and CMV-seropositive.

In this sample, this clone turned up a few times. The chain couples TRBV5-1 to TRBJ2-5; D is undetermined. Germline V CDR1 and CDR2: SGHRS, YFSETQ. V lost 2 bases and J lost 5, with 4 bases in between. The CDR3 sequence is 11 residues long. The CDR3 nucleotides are TGCGCCAGCAGCTTCGGGGAGACCCAGTACTTC. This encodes CASSFGETQYF. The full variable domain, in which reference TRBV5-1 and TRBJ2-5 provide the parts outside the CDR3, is KAGVTQTPRYLIKTRGQQVTLSCSPISGHRSVSWYQQTPGQGLQFLFEYFSETQRNKGNFPGRFSGRQFSNSRSEMNVSTLELGDSALYLCASSFGETQYFGPGTRLLVL.

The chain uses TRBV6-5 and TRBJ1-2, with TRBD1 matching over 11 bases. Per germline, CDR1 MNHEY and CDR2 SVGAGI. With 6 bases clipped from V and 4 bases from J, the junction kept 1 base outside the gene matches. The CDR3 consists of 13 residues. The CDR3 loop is CASRGTGGYGYTF. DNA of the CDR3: TGTGCCAGCAGGGGGACAGGGGGCTATGGCTACACCTTC.

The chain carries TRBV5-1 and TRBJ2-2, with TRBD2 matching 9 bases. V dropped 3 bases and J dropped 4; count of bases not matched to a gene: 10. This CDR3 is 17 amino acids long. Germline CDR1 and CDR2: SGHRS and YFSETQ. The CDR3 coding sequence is TGCGCCAGCAGCTCTCAGACTAGCGGAGAAGGCACCGGGGAGCTGTTTTTT. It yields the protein CASSSQTSGEGTGELFF. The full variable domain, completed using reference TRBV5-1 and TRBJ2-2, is KAGVTQTPRYLIKTRGQQVTLSCSPISGHRSVSWYQQTPGQGLQFLFEYFSETQRNKGNFPGRFSGRQFSNSRSEMNVSTLELGDSALYLCASSSQTSGEGTGELFFGEGSRLTVL.

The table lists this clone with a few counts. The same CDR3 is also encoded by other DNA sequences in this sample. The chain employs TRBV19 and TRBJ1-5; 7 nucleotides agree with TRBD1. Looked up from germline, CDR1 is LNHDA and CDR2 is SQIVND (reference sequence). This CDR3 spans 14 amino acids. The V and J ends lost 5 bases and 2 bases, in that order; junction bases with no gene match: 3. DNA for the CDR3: TGTGCCAGTAGTGGTACAGGGGGCAATCAGCCCCAGCATTTT. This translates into CASSGTGGNQPQHF.